A selection of T cell receptor beta chains follows, all from one sample in a study of T cells in Graves' hyperthyroidism and ophthalmopathy. Each CDR3 protein gets one entry after TCRdb re-called the multiplex PCR reads with MiXCR. The table has some 530,000 distinct CDR3 sequences, under 25% seen once. The sample was blood. All receptors derive from a woman between 70 and 85 years old with Graves' ophthalmopathy. Both conserved end residues are part of each CDR3. A D gene is named only where the DNA matches it firmly. Clone size appears in some rows only: once, few, many, or a class for an expanded clone.

>TRBJ1-1|.|TRBV7-2|many
TGTGCCAGCAGCCCACTCCAGGGGAAGGGGAACACTGAAGCTTTCTTT
CASSPLQGKGNTEAFF
>TRBJ2-3|.|TRBV20-1|few
TGCAGTGCTACGGGGGAAACAGATACGCAGTATTTT
CSATGETDTQYF
>TRBJ2-3|.|TRBV28|many
TGTGCCAGCAGTGGTTGGCCTCGAAGCCCCACAGATACGCAGTATTTT
CASSGWPRSPTDTQYF
>TRBJ2-3|TRBD2|TRBV7-2|.
TGTGCCAGCAGCTCCCTCCTAGCGGGAGTAACAGATACGCAGTATTTT
CASSSLLAGVTDTQYF
>TRBJ2-7|TRBD2|TRBV7-9|many
TGTGCCAGCAGCCGAACTAGCGGGATCTACGAGCAGTACTTC
CASSRTSGIYEQYF
>TRBJ2-1|.|TRBV5-1|.
TGCGCCAGCAGCGATCCAACCACCTCGGGCAATGAGCAGTTCTTC
CASSDPTTSGNEQFF
>TRBJ1-1|.|TRBV12-3/TRBV12-4|.
TGTGCCAGCCTACTAGGGAGGGAAGCTTTCTTT
CASLLGREAFF
>TRBJ2-7|.|TRBV6-5|.
TGTGCCAGCAGTTGGGGGGCTCTGAACGAGCAGTACTTC
CASSWGALNEQYF
>TRBJ2-5|.|TRBV5-5|.
TGTGCCAGCAGCTTGCCGCGGGAGACCCAGTACTTC
CASSLPRETQYF
>TRBJ2-3|.|TRBV7-2|many
TGTGCCAGCAGCTTTGATTCAGTCACAGATACGCAGTATTTT
CASSFDSVTDTQYF
>TRBJ1-4|.|TRBV28|.
TGTGCCAGCAGTTTGGGCAGGGGAAGGGAAAAACTGTTTTTT
CASSLGRGREKLFF
>TRBJ2-1|.|TRBV28|many
TGTGCCAGCAGTCCCGCGGACCGGACTTACAATGAGCAGTTCTTC
CASSPADRTYNEQFF
>TRBJ2-1|.|TRBV11-2|many
TGTGCCAGCAGCTTAGGCCAGGGGCTTGAGCAGTTCTTC
CASSLGQGLEQFF
>TRBJ2-1|TRBD2|TRBV11-2|.
TGTGCCAGCAGCCCAATCAGGACTAGCGGGAGTTTGCGGTTCTTC
CASSPIRTSGSLRFF
>TRBJ2-3|TRBD1|TRBV19|.
TGTGCCAGTACCCAGGGGGCAAGCACAGATACGCAGTATTTT
CASTQGASTDTQYF
>TRBJ2-7|.|TRBV6-1|.
TGTGCCAGCAACTCCGGGGGCAGGGCCTCCTACGAGCAGTACTTC
CASNSGGRASYEQYF
>TRBJ2-3|.|TRBV2|many
TGTGCCAGCAGTGAAGTCAGCACAGATACGCAGTATTTT
CASSEVSTDTQYF
>TRBJ2-1|TRBD2|TRBV5-4|few
TGTGCCAGCAGCTTCCCGGGACTAGCGGGAGGGCCGGCGTACAATGAGCAGTTCTTC
CASSFPGLAGGPAYNEQFF
>TRBJ2-1|TRBD2|TRBV19|.
TGTGCCAGTAAGTCGGCTAGCGGGAATGATGAGCAGTTCTTC
CASKSASGNDEQFF
>TRBJ1-4|TRBD1|TRBV9|once
TGTGCCAGCAGCGTAGGACAGGGGGCAACTAATGAAAAACTGTTTTTT
CASSVGQGATNEKLFF
>TRBJ1-5|TRBD1|TRBV6-1|.
TGTGCCAGCAGGCCTGACAGGGCCCCGAGCCAGCCCCAGCATTTT
CASRPDRAPSQPQHF
>TRBJ1-3|.|TRBV28|many
TGTGCCAGCAGATTAACGCCCTACTCTGGAAACACCATATATTTT
CASRLTPYSGNTIYF
>TRBJ1-5|.|TRBV2|few
TGTGCCAGCGGGGATCTGGGGTCGCGAAGGCCCCAGCATTTT
CASGDLGSRRPQHF
>TRBJ2-2|.|TRBV6-1|many
TGTGCCAGCAGTGAAGTCGTGACTACGAACACCGGGGAGCTGTTTTTT
CASSEVVTTNTGELFF
>TRBJ2-7|.|TRBV5-6|.
TGTGCCAGCAGCCGAGTCAGCACCTACGAGCAGTACTTC
CASSRVSTYEQYF
>TRBJ2-7|TRBD2|TRBV20-1|.
TGCAGTGCAACAGGATACTCTAGCGGGAGGTCCTACGAGCAGTACTTC
CSATGYSSGRSYEQYF
>TRBJ1-2|.|TRBV30|many
TGTGCCTGGATGACAGGTTCTAACTATGGCTACACCTTC
CAWMTGSNYGYTF
>TRBJ1-1|.|TRBV7-6|many
TGTGCCAGCACAGGGGCGGAAAGAACTGAAGCTTTCTTT
CASTGAERTEAFF
>TRBJ2-7|TRBD2|TRBV6-2/TRBV6-3|.
TGTGCCAGCAGTTACTCCCCGACTAGCGGGAGGGCCAACTACGAGCAGTACTTC
CASSYSPTSGRANYEQYF
>TRBJ2-3|.|TRBV15|.
TGTGCCACCAGCAGAGAGGCGGTTGATACGCAGTATTTT
CATSREAVDTQYF
>TRBJ2-1|TRBD2|TRBV9|few
TGTGCCAGCAGCGTAGGAACTAGCGGTTACAATGAGCAGTTCTTC
CASSVGTSGYNEQFF
>TRBJ2-4|TRBD2|TRBV4-1|.
TGCGCCAGCAGGCTCGGAGGCGGGGGGATGAACATTCAGTACTTC
CASRLGGGGMNIQYF
>TRBJ2-3|TRBD2|TRBV9|.
TGTGCCAGCAGCGTGGGGACTACCTCTTACACAGATACGCAGTATTTT
CASSVGTTSYTDTQYF
>TRBJ2-7|TRBD2|TRBV7-3|few
TGTGCCAGCAGCTTGGCTAGCGGGAGGGAGAAGTACTTC
CASSLASGREKYF
>TRBJ1-3|.|TRBV2|few
TGTGCCAGCAGTGATGGGGGGCCGTCGGGAAACACCATATATTTT
CASSDGGPSGNTIYF
>TRBJ2-3|.|TRBV7-2|.
TGTGCCAGCAGGCCTCCGGTAGGGACAGATACGCAGTATTTT
CASRPPVGTDTQYF
>TRBJ2-7|.|TRBV4-1|.
TGCGCCAGCAGCCAACGAAGGCGAGGTGGGCAGTACTTC
CASSQRRRGGQYF
>TRBJ2-1|TRBD2|TRBV6-1|few
TGTGCCAGCAGTGAAGGACTAGCTCGGCAGTTCTTC
CASSEGLARQFF
>TRBJ2-5|TRBD2|TRBV7-9|.
TGTGCCAGCAGCCCAGAGCGGGGGGAGACCCAGTACTTC
CASSPERGETQYF
>TRBJ1-1|TRBD1|TRBV10-3|few
TGTGCCAACCGGGACAGTAACACTGAAGCTTTCTTT
CANRDSNTEAFF
>TRBJ1-3|.|TRBV11-2|many
TGTGCCAGCAGCTCCGGCGCAGGAAACACCATATATTTT
CASSSGAGNTIYF
>TRBJ1-5|.|TRBV13|.
TGTGCCAGCAGCTTACGCAGGGAGGGTCAGCCCCAGCATTTT
CASSLRREGQPQHF
>TRBJ2-7|.|TRBV2|many
TGTGCCAGCAATGAAATTCGGTCCTCCTACGAGCAGTACTTC
CASNEIRSSYEQYF
>TRBJ2-2|TRBD1|TRBV7-2|.
TGTGCCAGCAGCGCCGGGACAGGGTCTAACACCGGGGAGCTGTTTTTT
CASSAGTGSNTGELFF